This passage covers 22 T cell receptor beta chains from one sample sequenced in a study of early T cells in non-severe SARS-CoV-2 infection. TCRdb ran MiXCR on the 5' RACE reads and lists one entry per CDR3 protein. The profile shows tens of thousands of distinct CDR3 sequences, approximately 4.8% of them singletons. What was sequenced was whole blood. These receptors were collected from an adult who was a healthcare worker with PCR-confirmed SARS-CoV-2 infection or an uninfected control (not recorded which).

The table lists this clonotype with many counts. V gene TRBV7-8 combines with J gene TRBJ2-2; 11 bases fit TRBD2. CDR1 is SGHVS, CDR2 FQNEAQ, per germline. Trimming at V came to 2 bases and at J to 4 bases, leaving 6 bases not matched to a gene. The CDR3 is 17 residues long. CDR3 DNA: TGTGCCAGCAGCTTATTAGCGGGGGGGCCAGGCACCGGGGAGCTGTTTTTT. Amino acid sequence: CASSLLAGGPGTGELFF.

This clonotype was counted at least ten times. The chain joins TRBV6-6 to TRBJ1-6; 9 bases align to TRBD1. The length of the CDR3 is 16 residues. Germline values: CDR1 MNHNY, CDR2 SVGAGI (reference sequence). V gave up 6 bases and J gave up 5 bases; unmatched junction bases: 8. CDR3 in amino acids: CASSPGQGLDNSPLHF. DNA for the CDR3: TGTGCCAGCAGCCCTGGACAGGGGTTAGATAATTCACCCCTCCACTTT.

The chain combines TRBV19 with TRBJ1-2; 7 bases map to TRBD1. Germline V gene lookup returns CDR1 LNHDA and CDR2 SQIVND (reference sequence). CDR3 length equals 13 residues. The ends lost 3 bases at V and 4 bases at J; junction bases unmatched: 2. CDR3 bases: TGTGCCAGTAGTATCGGGGACAGCTATGGCTACACCTTC. Translating gives CASSIGDSYGYTF.

The chain employs TRBV3-1 and TRBJ2-3; 8 nucleotides line up with TRBD2. The CDR3 totals 16 residues. CDR1 and CDR2 from the germline V gene are LGHDT and YNNKEL (reference sequence). Trimming at V came to 6 bases and at J to 3 bases, leaving 11 bases not matched to a gene. CDR3 amino acids: CASRPRTGGETDTQYF. CDR3 DNA sequence: TGTGCCAGCAGACCACGGACCGGGGGGGAAACAGATACGCAGTATTTT.

There are a few counts of this clonotype. This chain links TRBV7-2 with TRBJ1-5; D is possibly TRBD1 (6 bases). Trimming left V 6 bases short and J 3 bases short, with 12 bases between. CDR1 SGHTA and CDR2 FQGNSA come from the germline V gene. The length of the CDR3 is 14 residues. DNA for the CDR3: TGTGCCAGCAGTAGGGGGATCCCCAATCAGCCCCAGCATTTT. Translating it yields CASSRGIPNQPQHF.

This clonotype was counted ten times or more. This chain connects TRBV7-9 to TRBJ2-7; 9 nucleotides match TRBD2. CDR3 length equals 15 residues. Per the germline V gene, CDR1 is SEHNR and CDR2 is FQNEAQ (reference sequence). The junction had 6 bases not matched to a gene; V was cut back by 5 bases and J by 1 base. CDR3 loop: CASSTPGLASYEQYF. The CDR3 region has the DNA TGTGCCAGCAGCACACCGGGACTAGCATCCTACGAGCAGTACTTC.

The table lists this clonotype with many counts. The chain recombines TRBV7-2 with TRBJ2-7, with 8 nucleotides matching TRBD1. V was pared by 5 bases and J by 6 bases, with 6 bases of the junction left unmatched. The CDR3 is 13 residues long. Per the germline V gene, CDR1 is SGHTA and CDR2 is FQGNSA. CDR3 in amino acids: CASSKDRGREQYF. The CDR3 bases are TGTGCCAGCAGCAAAGACAGGGGACGCGAGCAGTACTTC.

This clonotype was found many times. The chain combines TRBV30 with TRBJ2-1, with 8 bases matching TRBD1. V shed 5 bases and J 3 bases; nucleotides not matched to a gene: 9. The CDR3 runs 15 residues. Looked up from germline, CDR1 is GTSNPN and CDR2 is SVGIG (reference sequence). CDR3 nucleotide sequence: TGTGCCTGGGAGGCGGACAGGGCACACTACAATGAGCAGTTCTTC. Translated, it gives CAWEADRAHYNEQFF.

This clonotype was detected many times. The V and J genes are TRBV24-1 and TRBJ2-7; D is possibly TRBD1 (6 bases). Per germline, CDR1 KGHDR and CDR2 SFDVKD. V was clipped by 4 bases and J by 2 bases, with 14 bases between them. The CDR3 length is 15 residues. The CDR3 DNA follows: TGTGCCACCAGTGACACCGGGACACATACCTACGAGCAGTACTTC. Translated, it gives CATSDTGTHTYEQYF.

This clonotype was picked up many times. The chain joins TRBV25-1 to TRBJ1-1; TRBD1 agrees at 8 bases. The CDR3 is 14 amino acids. The germline CDR1 and CDR2 sequences are MGHDK and SYGVNS. Unmatched junction bases numbered 4, after V lost 1 base and J lost 6 bases. This CDR3 reads CASSESGQAPEAFF. The DNA of the CDR3 is TGTGCCAGCAGTGAATCGGGACAGGCCCCTGAAGCTTTCTTT. The whole variable domain, filled in from reference TRBV25-1 and TRBJ1-1, reads EADIYQTPRYLVIGTGKKITLECSQTMGHDKMYWYQQDPGMELHLIHYSYGVNSTEKGDLSSESTVSRIRTEHFPLTLESARPSHTSQYLCASSESGQAPEAFFGQGTRLTVV.

This clonotype was observed a handful of times. V is TRBV2 and J is TRBJ2-1, with TRBD2 identical over 10 bases. J lost 5 bases, V lost 5 bases, and 12 bases had no gene match. CDR3 length: 17 residues. The V gene's germline CDR1 is SNHLY and CDR2 FYNNEI. This chain's CDR3 is CASSTRVAGGVNNEQFF. CDR3 DNA sequence: TGTGCCAGCAGTACCCGGGTAGCGGGGGGTGTGAACAATGAGCAGTTCTTC. The full variable domain, with the rest looked up from reference TRBV2 and TRBJ2-1, is EPEVTQTPSHQVTQMGQEVILRCVPISNHLYFYWYRQILGQKVEFLVSFYNNEISEKSEIFDDQFSVERPDGSNFTLKIRSTKLEDSAMYFCASSTRVAGGVNNEQFFGPGTRLTVL.

This clonotype was counted at least ten times. The chain links TRBV5-8 to TRBJ1-1; no reliable D call. CDR3 length: 14 residues. The V end lost 0 bases, the J end lost 1 base, and 7 bases lay between the germline ends. Germline CDR1 is SGHTS and CDR2 is YDEGEE. The CDR3 coding sequence is TGTGCCAGCAGCTTGGAGTACAGGAACACTGAAGCTTTCTTT. Translation gives CASSLEYRNTEAFF. Based on the CDR3 plus reference TRBV5-8 and TRBJ1-1, the full variable domain is EAGVTQSPTHLIKTRGQQATLRCSPISGHTSVYWYQQALGLGLQFLLWYDEGEERNRGNFPPRFSGRQFPNYSSELNVNALELEDSALYLCASSLEYRNTEAFFGQGTRLTVV.

This clonotype was observed many times. The chain is built from TRBV6-6 and TRBJ1-5, with 10 bases identical to TRBD1. Trimming removed 2 bases from V and 6 bases from J; junction bases left unmatched: 1. The germline V gene has CDR1 MNHNY and CDR2 SVGAGI (reference sequence). CDR3 length equals 14 residues. The CDR3 DNA sequence: TGTGCCAGCAGTTACGGGACAGGGGTTCAGCCCCAGCATTTT. Residues: CASSYGTGVQPQHF.

The rearrangement links TRBV5-5 to TRBJ2-2, with unresolved D. The CDR3 spans 13 residues. Trimming took off 1 base at V and 3 bases at J, with 4 bases between the two ends. The germline CDR1 and CDR2 sequences are SGHKS and YYEKEE (reference sequence). In DNA, the CDR3 is TGTGCCAGCAGCTTGTGGGACACCGGGGAGCTGTTTTTT. Its translation: CASSLWDTGELFF.

In this sample, this clonotype is medium-sized. The V and J genes are TRBV4-3 and TRBJ1-6; 7 bases agree with TRBD1. The germline V gene has CDR1 LGHNA and CDR2 YSLEER. The trim removed 0 bases at V and 3 bases at J, leaving 17 bases unmatched. CDR3 length: 21 residues. The CDR3: CASSQDLMSRDSLFYNSPLHF. Written as DNA, the CDR3 is TGCGCCAGCAGCCAAGATTTGATGAGTCGGGACAGCCTTTTCTATAATTCACCCCTCCACTTT.

A note on this clonotype: A much bigger clone sits one base away, suggesting this may be a read error. This chain links TRBV6-1 with TRBJ1-4, with unresolved D. Trimming took 4 bases from V and 0 from J, leaving 6 bases between them. CDR3 length: 14 residues. Germline V gives CDR1 MNHNS, CDR2 SASEGT. CDR3 bases: TGTGCCAGCAGTGTCGAGTCAACTAATGAAAAACTGTTTTTT. Amino acid sequence: CASSVESTNEKLFF.

This clonotype was counted ten times or more. The rearrangement uses TRBV27 and TRBJ2-5; a possible D gene is TRBD2 (5 bases). Looked up from germline, CDR1 is MNHEY and CDR2 is SMNVEV (reference sequence). V lost 0 bases and J lost 5, with 10 bases in between. CDR3 length equals 14 residues. The CDR3 sequence: CASSLSSGWETQYF. The CDR3 DNA reads TGTGCCAGCAGTTTATCCTCGGGGTGGGAGACCCAGTACTTC.

By share, this clonotype ranks as medium-sized. The chain combines TRBV6-5 with TRBJ2-2; 8 bases map to TRBD1. With V trimmed by 6 bases and J by 5 bases, 5 bases remained unmatched. The CDR3 has 14 residues. Germline V CDR1 and CDR2: MNHEY, SVGAGI. As DNA, the CDR3 is TGTGCCAGCAGACGCACAGGGGGTACCGGGGAGCTGTTTTTT. Translation: CASRRTGGTGELFF.

This clonotype was detected ten times or more. V is TRBV25-1 and J is TRBJ1-5, with D perhaps matching TRBD1 (5 bases). The V end lost 0 bases, the J end lost 3 bases, and 18 bases lay between the germline ends. In germline, CDR1 is MGHDK, CDR2 SYGVNS. The CDR3 is 18 amino acids. CDR3 nucleotides: TGTGCCAGCAGTGAATACTGCAGGGTAAGGGCCAACAATCAGCCCCAGCATTTT. It yields the protein CASSEYCRVRANNQPQHF.

A note on this clonotype: Just one base apart from a much larger clone, this may be a read error. The J gene is TRBJ2-2, the V gene TRBV2; possibly TRBD1 for D (6 bases). Germline-derived CDR1 and CDR2 are SNHLY and FYNNEI. This CDR3 spans 13 amino acids. CDR3 bases: TGTGTCATTCCGATAGGGACAACCGGGGAGCTGTTTTTT. This gives the protein CVIPIGTTGELFF.

This clonotype was found many times. V and J are TRBV7-6 and TRBJ1-6, with D perhaps TRBD1 (5 bases). The CDR3 runs to 13 residues. The V gene lost 3 bases and the J gene lost 10 bases, with 10 bases spanning the gap. CDR1 and CDR2 (germline): SGHVS, FNYEAQ. DNA for the CDR3: TGTGCCAGCAGCTTCAGGGTTTTGTCACCCCTCCACTTT. Translation: CASSFRVLSPLHF. Together with reference TRBV7-6 and TRBJ1-6, the CDR3 gives the full variable domain: GAGVSQSPRYKVTKRGQDVALRCDPISGHVSLYWYRQALGQGPEFLTYFNYEAQQDKSGLPNDRFSAERPEGSISTLTIQRTEQRDSAMYRCASSFRVLSPLHFGNGTRLTVT.

This clonotype occurred many times. The chain couples TRBV7-8 to TRBJ2-5; the match to TRBD2 covers 9 bases. The junction had 12 bases not matched to a gene; V was cut back by 1 base and J by 0 bases. Looked up from germline, CDR1 is SGHVS and CDR2 is FQNEAQ. CDR3 length equals 19 residues. CDR3 in amino acids: CASSLESSTSGPNQETQYF. The CDR3 bases are TGTGCCAGCAGCTTAGAATCGTCTACTAGCGGGCCTAACCAAGAGACCCAGTACTTC.